This is a list of T cell receptor beta chains from one sample in a study of T cell repertoires in cytomegalovirus infection. Their antigen targets remain unknown. TCRdb reanalysed the reads using MiXCR and keeps one entry per CDR3 protein. The sample has roughly 570,000 distinct CDR3 sequences; roughly 43% are singletons. The sequences come from cultured PBMCs, collected from culture after CMV antigen stimulation. The receptor set was obtained from a human donor in good health (CMV status not recorded). Some clones in this sample may be carry-over from other donors' samples. Both conserved end residues are part of each CDR3. D genes are given only for firm matches. Expanded clones get a size class; other rows say once, few or many, or leave the size out.

D gene	clone size	V gene	J gene	CDR3 DNA	CDR3 protein
NA	few	TRBV7-2	TRBJ2-7	TGTGCCAGCAGCCCGCGGACTTTCTCCTACGAGCAGTACTTC	CASSPRTFSYEQYF
TRBD2	NA	TRBV27	TRBJ2-3	TGTGCCAGCAGTACCCTGACTAGCGGGGGCACAGATACGCAGTATTTT	CASSTLTSGGTDTQYF
NA	NA	TRBV7-4	TRBJ1-1	TGTGCCAGCAGCCCAGGGGCGGGAATAGGCAAAGCTTTCTTT	CASSPGAGIGKAFF
NA	NA	TRBV10-3	TRBJ2-7	TGTGCCATCAGTGATAACGACTTTAACGAGCAGTACTTC	CAISDNDFNEQYF
NA	NA	TRBV12-3/TRBV12-4	TRBJ1-5	TGTGCCAGCAACACCTTGGGCTATAGCAATCAGCCCCAGCATTTT	CASNTLGYSNQPQHF
TRBD1	many	TRBV27	TRBJ1-6	TGTGCCAGCAGTTTAGTACAGGGGAATTCACCCCTCCACTTT	CASSLVQGNSPLHF
TRBD1	many	TRBV27	TRBJ1-6	TGTGCCAGCAGTCCCCGACAGGGTCGGTCACCCCTCCACTTT	CASSPRQGRSPLHF
TRBD2	NA	TRBV18	TRBJ2-3	TGTGCCAGCTCACCACGGACAACTAGCGGGGGTGCGACAGATACGCAGTATTTT	CASSPRTTSGGATDTQYF
TRBD2	NA	TRBV12-5	TRBJ2-1	TGTGCTAGTGGCCTGGTAGCGGGCTACAATGAGCAGTTCTTC	CASGLVAGYNEQFF
NA	NA	TRBV28	TRBJ1-3	TGTGCCAGCAGTCCGAAGGGACTCCTATCCTGGAACACCATATATTTT	CASSPKGLLSWNTIYF
TRBD2	NA	TRBV5-4	TRBJ2-7	TGTGCCAGCAGCTTCAGCGGGAGTAGTGCCTACGAGCAGTACTTC	CASSFSGSSAYEQYF
TRBD2	NA	TRBV7-6	TRBJ2-2	TGTGCCAGCAGCTCAGCAGGACTAGCGGGATCCGGGGAGCTGTTTTTT	CASSSAGLAGSGELFF
TRBD1	NA	TRBV20-1	TRBJ1-5	TGCAGTGCAACCCCCGGGACAGCGTTCAATCAGCCCCAGCATTTT	CSATPGTAFNQPQHF
NA	NA	TRBV6-5	TRBJ2-6	TGTGCCAGCAGTTACGCAAGCTCTGGGGCCAACGTCCTGACTTTC	CASSYASSGANVLTF
NA	few	TRBV3-1	TRBJ1-1	TGTGCCAGCACCTCAAATTTAGGGGGGGACACTGAAGCTTTCTTT	CASTSNLGGDTEAFF
NA	few	TRBV4-2	TRBJ1-6	TGTGCCAGCAGCCAAGCGCTAACGGGACTTTCTGTTCCCCTCCACTTT	CASSQALTGLSVPLHF
NA	few	TRBV12-3/TRBV12-4	TRBJ1-1	TGTGCCAGCAGACACGCAGGGCTGAACACTGAAGCTTTCTTT	CASRHAGLNTEAFF
TRBD1	NA	TRBV2	TRBJ2-3	TGTGCCAGCAGCGCTCGGACAGGGGGAAGCACAGATACGCAGTATTTT	CASSARTGGSTDTQYF